This record concerns one T cell receptor beta chain sequence. This clone's antigen is unknown. HCMV serostatus was determined by detecting HCMV-specific IgG in serum with a commercial ELISA kit. Peripheral blood mononuclear cells were isolated from blood by Ficoll density gradient centrifugation. The data derive from a study of T cells expressing NK-cell markers (dated by TCRdb to the early 2020s). In terms of the full investigation: Three sorted T-cell subsets (CD3+CD56+NKG2C+, CD3+CD56+NKG2C- and CD3+CD56-NKG2C+) from about 8 donors had their TCR beta-chain repertoires profiled. Among the eight sequenced donors, only one was HCMV-seronegative, while the other seven were HCMV-seropositive. The eight sequenced donors were randomly selected healthy volunteers, three men and five women. Libraries were sequenced as 2 x 150 bp reads on Illumina HiSeq 2000/2500, MiSeq or NextSeq.

Inclusive of the bounding cysteine and phenylalanine, the CDR3 is 14 residues long. Only the protein sequence is given. The germline V gene provides CDR1 MNHEY and CDR2 SVGAGI. The investigation overall reported the following: It remained unclear whether the expanded NKG2C-expressing T cell clones were specific for HCMV antigens. Those dominant clonotypes were again the most abundant among CD3+CD56-NKG2C+ cells in a handful of donors, at about 25-65%. In six donors, the dominant CD3+CD56+NKG2C+ clonotypes ranked among the top 10 CD8+ clonotypes, making up about 1.0-7.5% of CD8+ T cells.

The instrument was an Illumina HiSeq 2000. The TCR beta cDNA libraries were made using 5'RACE template switching, a step that added both a universal primer site and unique molecular identifiers. Synthesis of cDNA was primed from the TCR beta constant segment and was followed by two consecutive PCR amplification steps. Per the authors' processing: Reads were demultiplexed and grouped by UMI with MIGEC, and clonotypes were assembled and quantified with MiTCR. To remove erroneous sequences, TCR cDNA sequences were retained only when supported by two or more reads. The tcR package was used for downstream repertoire analysis, and clonotypes were matched between fractions using CDR3 nucleotide sequence together with V segment. Antigen specificity was annotated against VDJdb with VDJmatch, allowing one amino acid substitution in CDR3. With the reads reprocessed by TCRdb, a single entry stands for each CDR3 protein sequence and no DNA is reported. Clone size and V and J calls follow TCRdb, not the original study. The sample table on file contains 300,000 to 500,000 distinct CDR3 sequences. The ten largest make up about 10% of the sample.

This sequence originates from a woman aged 45-65 years in good health. Donor details come from another sample of the same person, matched by shared clones. Sequenced: blood T cells: a sorted CD56 or NKG2C T cell subset, CD4+ or CD8+ T cells, or bulk PBMC T cells (not recorded which). The V gene is TRBV6-5 and the J gene is TRBJ2-2; no DNA is available, so the TRBD1 call from TCRdb remains unchecked. This receptor carries the CDR3 CASRGTGGSGELFF.